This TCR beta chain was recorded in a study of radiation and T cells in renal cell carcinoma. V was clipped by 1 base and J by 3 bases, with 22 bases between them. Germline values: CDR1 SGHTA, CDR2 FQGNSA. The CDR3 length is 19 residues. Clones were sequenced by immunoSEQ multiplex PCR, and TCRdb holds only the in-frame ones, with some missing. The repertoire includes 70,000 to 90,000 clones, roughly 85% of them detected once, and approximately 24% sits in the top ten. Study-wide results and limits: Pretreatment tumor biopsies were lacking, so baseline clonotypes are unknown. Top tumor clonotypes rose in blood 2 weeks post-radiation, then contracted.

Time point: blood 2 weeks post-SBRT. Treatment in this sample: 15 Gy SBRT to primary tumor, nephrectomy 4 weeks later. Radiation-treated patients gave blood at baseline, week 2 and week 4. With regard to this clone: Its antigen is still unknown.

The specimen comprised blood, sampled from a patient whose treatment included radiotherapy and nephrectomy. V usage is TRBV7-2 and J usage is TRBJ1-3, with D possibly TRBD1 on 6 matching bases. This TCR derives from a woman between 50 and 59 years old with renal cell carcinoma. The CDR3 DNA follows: TGTGCCAGCAGCTTAGACTTCAGGGGTAGTGGGAGTTTTGGAAACACCATATATTTT. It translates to CASSLDFRGSGSFGNTIYF.